The table lists the clone carrying this T cell receptor beta chain with a few counts. This sequence may be a read error, since a much larger clone differs from it by one base. This record belongs to a study of regulatory T cells in long-lasting Graves disease. Study details: Freshly diagnosed Graves' patients had used antithyroid drugs for under 3 months.

Assembly of TCR beta libraries relied on iRepertoire HTBI primers together with Arm-PCR of CDR3 regions. As handled by the study authors: Among the samples, approximately 60 TRBV and 14 TRBJ segments were identified. Via MiXCR, TCRdb re-called the multiplex PCR reads, giving one row per CDR3 protein. These V and J calls are TCRdb output, not the study's own analysis. The table records around 320,000 distinct CDR3 sequences, over 15% of them present only once. The germline CDR1 and CDR2 sequences are SGHDN and FVKESK. This CDR3 region has 13 residues. V gave up 6 bases and J gave up 6 bases, with 15 bases separating them. Time point denoted: newly diagnosed GD, antithyroid drugs for less than 3 months. RNA extracted from PBMCs served as the sequencing template. The sample also formed part of further work on T cells in Graves' hyperthyroidism and ophthalmopathy.

The source is a middle-aged man with Graves disease. The sample was peripheral blood mononuclear cells (PBMCs), taken at new diagnosis, from a patient treated with antithyroid drugs. The chain has TRBV14 and TRBJ2-7, with a weak D call TRBD1 (6 bases). CDR3 DNA: TGTGCCAGCAGGTTATTCCAGGGGTTCGAGCAGTACTTC. Its protein product is CASRLFQGFEQYF.